This is a list of T cell receptor beta chains from one sample in a study of tumor-infiltrating lymphocytes in primary liver carcinoma. TCRdb processed the multiplex PCR reads anew with MiXCR; each CDR3 protein has one entry. The repertoire includes roughly 45,000 distinct CDR3 sequences, over 65% of them detected once, and roughly 29% sits in the top ten. The sequencing input was liver tumor tissue from sampling region 5. These receptors were obtained from a middle-aged man with primary liver carcinoma and hepatitis B virus infection. CDR3s include the opening cysteine and the closing phenylalanine or tryptophan. Each record gives: CDR3 protein, CDR3 DNA, J gene, D gene, clone size, V gene. The D gene is left open where the match is weak. Clone size is stated in some rows and not others, as once, few, many or a class when expanded.

CDR3aa: CASSTAVTVTEAFF
CDR3nt: TGTGCCAGCAGCACAGCCGTTACTGTAACTGAAGCTTTCTTT
j_gene: TRBJ1-1
d_gene: NA
abundance: NA
v_gene: TRBV11-2

CDR3aa: CASSLGKLVELAKNIQYF
CDR3nt: TGTGCCAGCAGCTTGGGAAAACTAGTGGAGCTAGCCAAAAACATTCAGTACTTC
j_gene: TRBJ2-4
d_gene: NA
abundance: NA
v_gene: TRBV11-2

CDR3aa: CASSFGATNEKLFF
CDR3nt: TGTGCCAGCAGCTTTGGAGCAACTAATGAAAAACTGTTTTTT
j_gene: TRBJ1-4
d_gene: NA
abundance: few
v_gene: TRBV7-9

CDR3aa: CVSSLQGANSPLHF
CDR3nt: TGCGTCAGCAGCTTACAGGGGGCGAACTCACCCCTCCACTTT
j_gene: TRBJ1-6
d_gene: TRBD1
abundance: NA
v_gene: TRBV11-2

CDR3aa: CARSPGQGNIEAFF
CDR3nt: TGTGCCAGGAGTCCGGGACAGGGTAACATTGAAGCTTTCTTT
j_gene: TRBJ1-1
d_gene: TRBD1
abundance: NA
v_gene: TRBV6-6

CDR3aa: CSAQTDQGAPEAFF
CDR3nt: TGCAGTGCCCAAACCGACCAGGGGGCCCCTGAAGCTTTCTTT
j_gene: TRBJ1-1
d_gene: TRBD1
abundance: once
v_gene: TRBV20-1

CDR3aa: CASSLITGGRAGRDTQYF
CDR3nt: TGTGCCAGCAGCTTAATTACTGGCGGGAGGGCTGGGCGAGATACGCAGTATTTT
j_gene: TRBJ2-3
d_gene: TRBD2
abundance: NA
v_gene: TRBV11-2

CDR3aa: CASSFRGEGNTEAFF
CDR3nt: TGTGCCAGCAGTTTTAGGGGGGAGGGAAACACTGAAGCTTTCTTT
j_gene: TRBJ1-1
d_gene: NA
abundance: many
v_gene: TRBV12-3/TRBV12-4

CDR3aa: CAISESSTGANVLAF
CDR3nt: TGTGCCATCAGTGAAAGTTCTACTGGGGCCAACGTCCTGGCTTTC
j_gene: TRBJ2-6
d_gene: NA
abundance: few
v_gene: TRBV10-3

CDR3aa: CASSLDPSSYGQCF
CDR3nt: TGTGCCAGCAGCTTAGACCCTAGCTCCTACGGGCAGTGCTTC
j_gene: TRBJ2-7
d_gene: NA
abundance: NA
v_gene: TRBV12-3/TRBV12-4

CDR3aa: CAGSQSGLEQFF
CDR3nt: TGTGCCGGCAGCCAATCGGGCCTTGAGCAGTTCTTC
j_gene: TRBJ2-1
d_gene: NA
abundance: NA
v_gene: TRBV14

CDR3aa: CASSSPGGKGRYEQCF
CDR3nt: TGTGCCAGCAGTTCCCCCGGTGGGAAGGGACGGTACGAGCAGTGTTTC
j_gene: TRBJ2-7
d_gene: NA
abundance: NA
v_gene: TRBV28

CDR3aa: CATSGTDTEAFF
CDR3nt: TGTGCCACCAGTGGAACAGACACTGAAGCTTTCTTT
j_gene: TRBJ1-1
d_gene: NA
abundance: few
v_gene: TRBV24-1

CDR3aa: CASSLDVAYGYTF
CDR3nt: TGTGCCAGCAGCTTAGATGTGGCCTATGGCTACACCTTC
j_gene: TRBJ1-2
d_gene: NA
abundance: few
v_gene: TRBV7-9

CDR3aa: CASSLERVLGETQYF
CDR3nt: TGTGCCAGCAGCCTGGAGAGGGTGCTAGGGGAGACCCAGTACTTC
j_gene: TRBJ2-5
d_gene: NA
abundance: NA
v_gene: TRBV5-4

CDR3aa: CAISYRSGGNQPKHF
CDR3nt: TGTGCCATCAGTTACCGCTCAGGGGGCAATCAGCCCAAGCATTTT
j_gene: TRBJ1-5
d_gene: TRBD1
abundance: NA
v_gene: TRBV6-2/TRBV6-3

CDR3aa: CAASLTDTAYEQYF
CDR3nt: TGTGCCGCCAGCTTAACTGACACTGCCTACGAGCAGTACTTT
j_gene: TRBJ2-7
d_gene: NA
abundance: NA
v_gene: TRBV11-2

CDR3aa: CANRERDITYGYTF
CDR3nt: TGTGCCAACAGAGAGAGGGACATTACCTATGGCTACACCTTC
j_gene: TRBJ1-2
d_gene: NA
abundance: NA
v_gene: TRBV11-2

CDR3aa: CAGSLGTGNEQCF
CDR3nt: TGTGCCGGCAGCTTAGGGACGGGGAACGAGCAGTGCTTC
j_gene: TRBJ2-7
d_gene: NA
abundance: NA
v_gene: TRBV11-1

CDR3aa: CASSLVGDNEKLFF
CDR3nt: TGTGCCAGCAGCTTAGTAGGGGATAATGAAAAACTGTTTTTT
j_gene: TRBJ1-4
d_gene: NA
abundance: many
v_gene: TRBV7-9

CDR3aa: CSVATWVGNNQPQHF
CDR3nt: TGCAGCGTCGCGACCTGGGTTGGTAATAATCAGCCCCAGCATTTT
j_gene: TRBJ1-5
d_gene: NA
abundance: NA
v_gene: TRBV29-1

CDR3aa: CASKVGPDSYEQYF
CDR3nt: TGTGCCAGCAAGGTGGGACCGGACTCCTACGAGCAGTACTTC
j_gene: TRBJ2-7
d_gene: NA
abundance: many
v_gene: TRBV6-5

CDR3aa: CASSQDQGMQYF
CDR3nt: TGCGCCAGCAGCCAAGATCAGGGCATGCAGTACTTC
j_gene: TRBJ2-7
d_gene: NA
abundance: many
v_gene: TRBV4-1

CDR3aa: CASNSLAGGPPYEQYF
CDR3nt: TGTGCTAGCAATTCATTAGCGGGAGGGCCTCCCTACGAGCAGTACTTC
j_gene: TRBJ2-7
d_gene: TRBD2
abundance: NA
v_gene: TRBV12-3/TRBV12-4

CDR3aa: CTSSSGRLNQPQHF
CDR3nt: TGTACCAGCAGCTCAGGGAGATTGAATCAGCCCCAGCATTTT
j_gene: TRBJ1-5
d_gene: NA
abundance: NA
v_gene: TRBV7-8

CDR3aa: CGSSLSELASQYF
CDR3nt: TGTGGCAGCAGCTTAAGCGAGCTAGCGTCGCAATACTTC
j_gene: TRBJ2-7
d_gene: NA
abundance: once
v_gene: TRBV11-2

CDR3aa: CASSYALSGTNVLTF
CDR3nt: TGTGCCAGCAGTTACGCGTTATCTGGGACCAACGTCCTGACTTTC
j_gene: TRBJ2-6
d_gene: NA
abundance: NA
v_gene: TRBV6-5

CDR3aa: CASSFGLAGVDTQYF
CDR3nt: TGTGCCAGCAGCTTCGGACTAGCGGGAGTAGATACGCAATATTTT
j_gene: TRBJ2-3
d_gene: TRBD2
abundance: NA
v_gene: TRBV7-9

CDR3aa: CVSRPGIDEQYF
CDR3nt: TGTGTCAGCAGGCCCGGTATCGACGAGCAGTACTTC
j_gene: TRBJ2-7
d_gene: NA
abundance: NA
v_gene: TRBV6-6

CDR3aa: CASSYLSGSRENGYTF
CDR3nt: TGTGCCAGCAGTTACCTGAGTGGAAGCAGGGAAAATGGCTACACCTTC
j_gene: TRBJ1-2
d_gene: NA
abundance: NA
v_gene: TRBV6-5

CDR3aa: CASSPFGGLYGYTF
CDR3nt: TGTGCCAGCAGTCCTTTCGGGGGGCTCTATGGCTACACCTTC
j_gene: TRBJ1-2
d_gene: NA
abundance: many
v_gene: TRBV6-5

CDR3aa: CASSLSYRGPVKEVRSYNEQFF
CDR3nt: TGTGCCAGCAGCCTCTCCTACAGGGGTCCCGTGAAAGAGGTTCGCTCCTACAATGAGCAGTTCTTC
j_gene: TRBJ2-1
d_gene: TRBD1
abundance: NA
v_gene: TRBV11-2

CDR3aa: CASSPDGTTYNEQFF
CDR3nt: TGTGCCAGCAGCCCCGACGGGACGACCTACAATGAGCAGTTCTTC
j_gene: TRBJ2-1
d_gene: NA
abundance: many
v_gene: TRBV5-4

CDR3aa: CSVTQTVDVYTF
CDR3nt: TGCAGCGTTACCCAGACAGTAGATGTTTACACCTTC
j_gene: TRBJ1-2
d_gene: NA
abundance: NA
v_gene: TRBV29-1

CDR3aa: CASSPNAGSYSEQLF
CDR3nt: TGTGCCAGCAGCCCGAATGCCGGGTCTTACAGTGAGCAGTTATTC
j_gene: TRBJ2-1
d_gene: NA
abundance: NA
v_gene: TRBV7-3

CDR3aa: CASSSLGGKQFF
CDR3nt: TGTGCCAGCAGTTCTCTAGGGGGTAAGCAGTTCTTC
j_gene: TRBJ2-1
d_gene: NA
abundance: NA
v_gene: TRBV9

CDR3aa: CASRSISDSTDTQYF
CDR3nt: TGTGCCAGTAGGTCCATATCGGATAGCACAGATACGCAGTATTTT
j_gene: TRBJ2-3
d_gene: NA
abundance: NA
v_gene: TRBV6-5

CDR3aa: CASNKAVAYEQYF
CDR3nt: TGCGCCAGCAATAAGGCAGTGGCCTACGAGCAGTACTTC
j_gene: TRBJ2-7
d_gene: NA
abundance: NA
v_gene: TRBV28

CDR3aa: CASSQDRDSAYNEQFF
CDR3nt: TGTGCCAGCAGCCAAGATCGGGATAGCGCCTACAATGAGCAGTTCTTC
j_gene: TRBJ2-1
d_gene: NA
abundance: many
v_gene: TRBV4-2

CDR3aa: CSVRSTGTGDGYTF
CDR3nt: TGCAGCGTTAGGAGCACCGGGACAGGTGATGGCTACACCTTC
j_gene: TRBJ1-2
d_gene: TRBD1
abundance: NA
v_gene: TRBV29-1

CDR3aa: CSVRVGFDQPQHF
CDR3nt: TGCAGCGTTCGTGTCGGCTTCGATCAGCCCCAGCATTTT
j_gene: TRBJ1-5
d_gene: NA
abundance: many
v_gene: TRBV29-1

CDR3aa: CASSLTDTAYVQYF
CDR3nt: TGTGCCAGCAGCTTAACTGACACTGCCTATGTGCAATACTTC
j_gene: TRBJ2-7
d_gene: NA
abundance: NA
v_gene: TRBV11-2

CDR3aa: CATTGLAGVYNSYEQYF
CDR3nt: TGTGCCACTACTGGGCTTGCGGGAGTTTATAACTCCTACGAGCAGTACTTC
j_gene: TRBJ2-7
d_gene: TRBD2
abundance: few
v_gene: TRBV4-2

CDR3aa: CASSRSWVAALTEAFF
CDR3nt: TGTGCCAGCAGTCGAAGCTGGGTGGCGGCACTCACTGAAGCTTTCTTT
j_gene: TRBJ1-1
d_gene: NA
abundance: NA
v_gene: TRBV11-2

CDR3aa: CASRMTGDSYTIYF
CDR3nt: TGTGCCAGCAGGATGACAGGGGACTCATACACCATATATTTT
j_gene: TRBJ1-3
d_gene: TRBD1
abundance: many
v_gene: TRBV6-5

CDR3aa: CASSLEDRNYGYTF
CDR3nt: TGTGCCAGCAGTTTAGAAGACAGAAACTATGGCTACACCTTC
j_gene: TRBJ1-2
d_gene: NA
abundance: few
v_gene: TRBV28

CDR3aa: CATSDLGGGNSDAFF
CDR3nt: TGTGCCACCAGTGATTTGGGAGGGGGCAATTCAGATGCTTTCTTT
j_gene: TRBJ1-1
d_gene: TRBD1
abundance: NA
v_gene: TRBV24-1

CDR3aa: CASSPGLADTGELFF
CDR3nt: TGTGCCAGCAGCCCCGGGCTAGCAGATACCGGGGAGCTGTTTTTT
j_gene: TRBJ2-2
d_gene: NA
abundance: many
v_gene: TRBV6-4

CDR3aa: CTSSGPSGLKSYEQYF
CDR3nt: TGTACCAGCAGTGGGCCTAGCGGACTTAAGTCCTACGAGCAGTACTTC
j_gene: TRBJ2-7
d_gene: TRBD2
abundance: NA
v_gene: TRBV6-2/TRBV6-3

CDR3aa: CSVRGRVADTQYF
CDR3nt: TGCAGCGTTCGTGGGAGGGTCGCTGATACCCAGTACTTC
j_gene: TRBJ2-5
d_gene: TRBD2
abundance: NA
v_gene: TRBV29-1

CDR3aa: CASSERGNTEAFF
CDR3nt: TGCGCCAGCAGTGAGCGGGGGAACACTGAAGCTTTCTTC
j_gene: TRBJ1-1
d_gene: NA
abundance: once
v_gene: TRBV10-2

CDR3aa: CASSLWDASNPPQHF
CDR3nt: TGTGCCAGCAGTTTATGGGACGCTAGCAATCCGCCCCAGCATTTT
j_gene: TRBJ1-5
d_gene: NA
abundance: few
v_gene: TRBV12-3/TRBV12-4

CDR3aa: CASRQDWNTGELFF
CDR3nt: TGTGCCAGCCGCCAAGATTGGAACACGGGGGAGCTGTTTTTT
j_gene: TRBJ2-2
d_gene: NA
abundance: once
v_gene: TRBV4-2